This T cell receptor (beta chain) comes out of a study of cytomegalovirus exposure and HLA in healthy donors. The germline gives CDR1 SGHNT, CDR2 YENEEA. The junction had 0 bases not matched to a gene; V was cut back by 1 base and J by 0 bases. There are 15 residues in the CDR3. With 60 Vbeta and 13 Jbeta primers, the PCR was carried out. The method was immunoSEQ multiplex PCR; TCRdb's version includes in-frame clones alone and lacks a portion of them. The sample consists of over 80,000 clones, roughly 71% of them appearing once. This sequence was found in a young woman in good health and CMV-seropositive. V usage is TRBV11-3 and J usage is TRBJ2-3; 8 nucleotides line up with TRBD2. Sequencing input: PBMCs. The CDR3 protein is CASSLGGGSTDTQYF. In DNA form, the CDR3 reads TGTGCCAGCAGCTTAGGCGGGGGGAGCACAGATACGCAGTATTTT.